This TCR beta chain originates from a study of CD8 T cells in ankylosing spondylitis. V trimming: 4 bases; J trimming: 9 bases; junction bases outside the gene matches: 8. CDR3 size: 15 residues. Germline CDR1 reads DFQATT; CDR2 reads SNEGSKA (reference sequence). General study results and limits: Several of the motif variants were reported before in synovial fluid and blood from reactive arthritis.

This clonotype has at least ten counts. Antigen: not known. A quantitative 5'-RACE method, one with molecular barcodes, was used to make TCR beta libraries. TCRdb re-called the 5' RACE reads through MiXCR, storing one row per CDR3 protein. This sample has approximately 180,000 distinct CDR3 sequences, with over 15% found just once. The source material was blood, either unsorted or a sorted T cell fraction (not recorded which). The origin of this receptor is a male donor under 30 with ankylosing spondylitis or in good health (not recorded which). The V and J genes are TRBV20-1 and TRBJ2-5, with 16 bases that match TRBD2. The CDR3 is CSAIPGTSGRVAQYF. In nucleotides, the CDR3 is TGCAGTGCTATCCCCGGGACTAGCGGGAGGGTAGCCCAGTACTTC.